A single sample is the source of the 17 T cell receptor beta chains below, sequenced in a study of cytotoxic CD8 clonotypes in ibrutinib-treated CLL. This table comes from immunoSEQ multiplex PCR, and its TCRdb copy is limited to in-frame clones, with some not included. Altogether under 200,000 clones are present, roughly four fifths being singletons, with the ten largest covering 4.6%. The sample in question was PBMCs, obtained after 24 months of ibrutinib treatment. The receptors stem from a human donor with chronic lymphocytic leukemia.

V is TRBV6-5 and J is TRBJ2-2; D gene ambiguous. The CDR3 covers 15 residues. With 6 bases removed from V and 0 bases from J, the gap between germline ends came to 11 bases. Germline assignment: CDR1 MNHEY and CDR2 SVGAGI. CDR3 DNA sequence: TGTGCCAGCAGCTACCCGGTAACGAACACCGGGGAGCTGTTTTTT. Protein: CASSYPVTNTGELFF.

This chain uses TRBV5-1 with TRBJ1-1; 8 nucleotides line up with TRBD1. V trimming: 3 bases; J trimming: 5 bases; junction bases outside the gene matches: 18. The CDR3 length is 18 residues. CDR1 SGHRS and CDR2 YFSETQ come from the germline V gene. CDR3 nucleotide sequence: TGCGCCAGCAGCTCATATGAAGCCTGGACAGGGTCGGGGACTGAAGCTTTCTTT. Translated: CASSSYEAWTGSGTEAFF.

V and J are TRBV6-5 and TRBJ1-1; a weak D match, TRBD1 (5 bases). Trimming took 7 bases from V and 4 from J, leaving 13 bases between them. The CDR3 consists of 13 residues. Per the germline V gene, CDR1 is MNHEY and CDR2 is SVGAGI. CDR3 in amino acids: CASNTRAGTEAFF. The CDR3 DNA is TGTGCCAGCAACACCAGGGCGGGCACTGAAGCTTTCTTT.

As DNA, the CDR3 is TGCGCCAGCAGCCAGACTAGCGGGGGGCCGTACGAGCAGTACTTC. It encodes CASSQTSGGPYEQYF. This chain joins TRBV4-1 and TRBJ2-7; 13 bases fit TRBD2. There are 15 residues in the CDR3. V was pared by 3 bases and J by 4 bases, with 3 bases of the junction left unmatched. Germline V lookup: CDR1 MGHRA, CDR2 YSYEKL.

The chain is built from TRBV4-3 and TRBJ2-1; D is undetermined. Trimming shortened V by 0 bases and J by 0 bases, and 9 bases separated the two germline ends. CDR3 length equals 16 residues. CDR1 is LGHNA, CDR2 YSLEER, per germline. In DNA form, the CDR3 reads TGCGCCAGCAGCCAAGATCGAGAAAGCTCCTACAATGAGCAGTTCTTC. Translation: CASSQDRESSYNEQFF.

Only a few counts were recorded for this clone. The DNA of the CDR3 is TGTGCCAGCAGCTCAGAAGGGACAGGGAGGAAAGCTTTCTTT. This sequence encodes CASSSEGTGRKAFF. The rearrangement joins TRBV11-2 to TRBJ1-1; 9 bases are a match to TRBD1. The trim removed 4 bases at V and 9 bases at J, leaving 9 bases unmatched. Per germline, CDR1 SGHAT and CDR2 FQNNGV. This CDR3 is 14 amino acids long. Variable domain in full (rest from reference TRBV11-2 and TRBJ1-1): EAGVAQSPRYKIIEKRQSVAFWCNPISGHATLYWYQQILGQGPKLLIQFQNNGVVDDSQLPKDRFSAERLKGVDSTLKIQPAKLEDSAVYLCASSSEGTGRKAFFGQGTRLTVV.

This clone was detected only a few times. The chain is built from TRBV7-9 and TRBJ2-7, with TRBD2 identical over 12 bases. CDR1 is SEHNR, CDR2 FQNEAQ, per germline (reference sequence). The CDR3 totals 19 residues. The junction had 14 bases not matched to a gene; V was cut back by 5 bases and J by 0 bases. The CDR3 bases are TGTGCCAGCAGCCAGCGTACTCTAGCGGGAGGGCCTCCCTCCTACGAGCAGTACTTC. Amino acids: CASSQRTLAGGPPSYEQYF.

This clone showed up just once. The J gene is TRBJ2-3, the V gene TRBV7-9; the D gene is possibly TRBD2 (7 bases). This CDR3 region has 14 residues. Germline-derived CDR1 and CDR2 are SEHNR and FQNEAQ (reference sequence). V lost 5 bases, J lost 8 bases, and 17 bases lay in between. The CDR3 DNA reads TGTGCCAGCAGCCCGGGGGGCGGATCCATTACGCAGTATTTT. This encodes CASSPGGGSITQYF.

As to this clone: The conserved phenylalanine or tryptophan is not found at the CDR3 terminus, so this likely reflects a read error. The genes are TRBV6-6 and TRBJ1-2, with no clear D. Germline V gene data show CDR1 as MNHNY and CDR2 as SVGAGI (reference sequence). V shed 5 bases and J shed 6 bases, with 10 bases lying between them. The CDR3 contains 12 residues. CDR3 amino acids: CASSERMDGYTL. CDR3 in DNA: TGTGCCAGCAGTGAGCGGATGGATGGCTACACCCTC.

This clone was found a few times. The rearrangement joins TRBV7-2 to TRBJ2-3, with TRBD2 matching over 9 bases. This CDR3 is 16 amino acids long. CDR1 is SGHTA and CDR2 is FQGNSA in the germline V gene. J was trimmed by 0 bases and V by 1 base; bases with no gene match: 2. CDR3 sequence (DNA): TGTGCCAGCAGCTTAGGTCTAGCGGGGAGCACAGATACGCAGTATTTT. Its protein is CASSLGLAGSTDTQYF.

The chain links TRBV7-2 to TRBJ1-1; 9 bases fit TRBD1. The CDR3 contains 17 residues. The V gene's germline CDR1 is SGHTA and CDR2 FQGNSA. After removal of 10 bases from V and 3 bases from J, the junction contained 18 bases not matched to a gene. CDR3 sequence (DNA): TGTGCCACCGAACCTGGGACAGGGTCGATTTTCGACACTGAAGCTTTCTTT. This codes for CATEPGTGSIFDTEAFF.

The chain couples TRBV19 to TRBJ1-1, with a weak D call TRBD1 (5 bases). With 1 base removed from V and 8 bases from J, the gap between germline ends came to 8 bases. Germline V gene lookup returns CDR1 LNHDA and CDR2 SQIVND (reference sequence). The CDR3 length is 12 residues. The chain's CDR3 is CASSIGNREAFF. In DNA form, the CDR3 reads TGTGCCAGTAGTATAGGGAACAGGGAAGCTTTCTTT.

The gene calls are TRBV28 and TRBJ2-5, with 10 bases aligning to TRBD2. Unmatched junction bases numbered 13, after V lost 6 bases and J lost 6 bases. Germline values: CDR1 MDHEN, CDR2 SYDVKM. The CDR3 covers 16 residues. The CDR3 loop is CASRISEREGRKTQYF. The CDR3 bases are TGTGCCAGCAGGATATCTGAGCGGGAGGGCAGAAAGACCCAGTACTTC.

This clone was seen only a few times. Other DNA sequences in the sample encode the same CDR3. The chain joins TRBV5-1 to TRBJ1-1; D unclear. V dropped 4 bases and J dropped 2 bases, with 15 bases sitting between them. The CDR3 length is 15 residues. Per the germline V gene, CDR1 is SGHRS and CDR2 is YFSETQ. This CDR3 reads CASSLYRTANTEAFF. The CDR3 nucleotides are TGCGCCAGCAGCCTGTATCGGACGGCAAACACTGAAGCTTTCTTT. Based on the CDR3 plus reference TRBV5-1 and TRBJ1-1, the full variable domain is KAGVTQTPRYLIKTRGQQVTLSCSPISGHRSVSWYQQTPGQGLQFLFEYFSETQRNKGNFPGRFSGRQFSNSRSEMNVSTLELGDSALYLCASSLYRTANTEAFFGQGTRLTVV.

This chain uses TRBV28 with TRBJ2-3, with 7 bases that match TRBD1. The CDR3 extends over 14 amino acids. Germline CDR1 reads MDHEN; CDR2 reads SYDVKM. V was pared by 5 bases and J by 3 bases, with 5 bases of the junction left unmatched. The DNA of the CDR3 is TGTGCCAGCAGTGGGACAGTACGGACAGATACGCAGTATTTT. It codes for CASSGTVRTDTQYF.

The chain is built from TRBV18 and TRBJ2-5; no definite D call. This CDR3 has 13 residues. Per the germline V gene, CDR1 is KGHSH and CDR2 is LQKENI. Trimming left V 3 bases short and J 4 bases short, with 9 bases between. CDR3 coding DNA: TGTGCCAGCTCACCGCAGAAAGCAGAGACCCAGTACTTC. This encodes CASSPQKAETQYF. The full variable domain, its missing parts supplied by reference TRBV18 and TRBJ2-5, is NAGVMQNPRHLVRRRGQEARLRCSPMKGHSHVYWYRQLPEEGLKFMVYLQKENIIDESGMPKERFSAEFPKEGPSILRIQQVVRGDSAAYFCASSPQKAETQYFGPGTRLLVL.

This clone showed up just a few times. The chain combines TRBV10-1 with TRBJ2-2; TRBD1 might be the D (6 bases). CDR3 length: 13 amino acids. Trimming cost V 6 bases and J 7 bases, with 12 bases left between them. Per germline, CDR1 WNHNN and CDR2 SYGVQD (reference sequence). The CDR3 DNA is TGCGCCAGCAGGGCAGGGGTCAGCGGGGAGCTGTTTTTT. This translates into CASRAGVSGELFF.